This TCR beta chain is drawn from a study of blood T cell repertoires in COVID-19. Study in general: The United States, Italy and Spain provided the acute and convalescent COVID-19 samples. From T cells, B-cell-depleted T cells, or PBMCs came the material, which was cDNA or gDNA.

Authors' methods: Estimation of nucleated cell counts relied on the amplification of reference gene primers. The assay was immunoSEQ multiplex PCR, and TCRdb's table has in-frame clones only and misses some. V and J calls and clone size are as listed in that table; D and trimming were resolved from the DNA. The repertoire includes some 250,000 clones, 65% to 85% of them detected once, and approximately 9% sits in the top ten. Between the trimmed V and J ends, which lost 4 bases and 0 bases, there was a span of 9 bases. The CDR3 has 15 amino acids. Germline CDR1 and CDR2: KGHSH and LQKENI. This clone is a singleton in its sample.

This clonotype originated in a man aged 35 to 55 with active or convalescent COVID-19. The V and J genes are TRBV18 and TRBJ1-4; D unclear. The sequencing input was peripheral blood. CDR3 sequence (DNA): TGTGCCAGCTCACTTCGACAAGCAACTAATGAAAAACTGTTTTTT. It specifies CASSLRQATNEKLFF.